The 16 T cell receptor beta chains reported below all come from one sample, sequenced in a study of identical twins. TCRdb reanalysed the 5' RACE reads using MiXCR and keeps one entry per CDR3 protein. The data hold fewer than 250,000 distinct CDR3 sequences, with less than 9.5% observed a single time. The sample taken for sequencing was memory (CD45RO+) T cells sorted from blood. These TCRs come from a woman in her late teens or twenties in good health.

This clonotype was seen only a few times. CDR3 sequence (DNA): TGTGCCAGCAGCTTGGGGGGACTAGGGATCCAAGAGACCCAGTACTTC. It translates to CASSLGGLGIQETQYF. This rearrangement joins TRBV5-6 to TRBJ2-5; 8 bases agree with TRBD2. Germline CDR1 reads SGHDT; CDR2 reads YYEEEE. V shed 0 bases, J shed 1 base, and the junction held 5 bases outside the gene matches. The CDR3 spans 16 residues.

The chain joins TRBV25-1 to TRBJ2-1; 9 bases agree with TRBD2. Germline V gene lookup returns CDR1 MGHDK and CDR2 SYGVNS. CDR3 length equals 14 residues. V shed 7 bases and J 9 bases; nucleotides not matched to a gene: 10. The CDR3 is CASNPAGGRGEQFF. CDR3 sequence (DNA): TGTGCCAGCAACCCAGCGGGGGGCCGGGGTGAGCAGTTCTTC.

This clonotype came up a few times. The CDR3 DNA sequence: TGTGCCAGCAGTTACAGGGCCACTGGCACCGGGGAGCTGTTTTTT. Translated: CASSYRATGTGELFF. The V gene is TRBV6-2 or TRBV6-3, the J gene TRBJ2-2, with D uncertain. The V end was cut by 2 bases, the J end by 4 bases, with 11 bases between. The CDR3 loop spans 15 amino acids. CDR1 and CDR2 from the germline V gene are MNHEY and SVGEGT.

V and J are TRBV20-1 and TRBJ2-3; TRBD2 aligns across 7 bases. The junction had 1 base not matched to a gene; V was cut back by 1 base and J by 3 bases. The CDR3 has 13 amino acids. The germline V gene has CDR1 DFQATT and CDR2 SNEGSKA (reference sequence). The CDR3 reads CSARVGGTDTQYF. The CDR3 nucleotides read TGCAGTGCTAGAGTCGGGGGGACAGATACGCAGTATTTT.

This chain connects TRBV9 to TRBJ1-6; no firm D call. CDR3 length equals 12 residues. Trimming pared 3 bases from V and 9 bases from J, leaving 7 bases between. The germline V gene has CDR1 SGDLS and CDR2 YYNGEE. CDR3 coding DNA: TGTGCCAGCAGCGGTGCGGGTTCACCCCTCCACTTT. Residues: CASSGAGSPLHF.

This clonotype was found a few times. The chain carries TRBV7-2 and TRBJ1-1; D is unresolved. The CDR3 loop spans 16 amino acids. The germline V gene encodes CDR1 SGHTA and CDR2 FQGNSA. V was trimmed by 1 base and J by 4 bases, leaving 16 bases between them. The CDR3 reads CASSLGVPLVTTEAFF. CDR3 DNA sequence: TGTGCCAGCAGCTTAGGGGTTCCATTAGTTACCACTGAAGCTTTCTTT.

The rearrangement uses TRBV5-1 and TRBJ1-3, with unresolved D. Trimming left V 0 bases short and J 4 bases short, with 8 bases between. The CDR3 length is 14 residues. CDR1 is SGHRS, CDR2 YFSETQ, per germline. CDR3 in amino acids: CASSLGSGGNTIYF. As DNA, the CDR3 is TGCGCCAGCAGCTTGGGAAGTGGCGGAAACACCATATATTTT.

The chain uses TRBV18 and TRBJ2-1, with 9 bases aligning to TRBD1. The CDR3 extends over 15 amino acids. The germline V gene encodes CDR1 KGHSH and CDR2 LQKENI. Losses at the gene ends were 6 bases for V and 5 bases for J; bases not matched to a gene: 8. The CDR3 spells CASSPGQGMNNEQFF. The CDR3, as DNA: TGTGCCAGCTCCCCGGGACAGGGTATGAACAATGAGCAGTTCTTC.

The table lists this clonotype with a few counts. The rearrangement links TRBV20-1 to TRBJ2-7, with D possibly being TRBD2 (6 bases). V was pared by 2 bases and J by 2 bases, with 10 bases between. The CDR3 has 13 amino acids. The germline CDR1 and CDR2 sequences are DFQATT and SNEGSKA (reference sequence). In nucleotides, the CDR3 is TGCAGTGCTAGACGGGGGACCCCCTACGAGCAGTACTTC. It translates to CSARRGTPYEQYF.

In this sample, this clonotype turned up many times. The chain combines TRBV20-1 with TRBJ2-7; the D gene is possibly TRBD1 (5 bases). Deletions cut 4 bases from V and 2 bases from J, with 15 bases between. The CDR3 sequence is 14 residues long. Germline CDR1 is DFQATT and CDR2 is SNEGSKA (reference sequence). The DNA for the CDR3 is TGCAGTGCTACGGCAGCAGGGTCCCCCTACGAGCAGTACTTC. It yields the protein CSATAAGSPYEQYF.

The chain combines TRBV3-1 with TRBJ2-5, with TRBD1 matching over 9 bases. The trim removed 1 base at V and 4 bases at J, leaving 4 bases unmatched. The germline V gene has CDR1 LGHDT and CDR2 YNNKEL (reference sequence). The CDR3 runs to 15 residues. CDR3 coding DNA: TGTGCCAGCAGCCAAGGTGGACAGGGGAGAGAGACCCAGTACTTC. As protein: CASSQGGQGRETQYF.

The chain couples TRBV29-1 to TRBJ2-7; D remains ambiguous. Per germline, CDR1 SQVTM and CDR2 ANQGSEA. This CDR3 has 11 residues. V lost 8 bases and J 5 bases, leaving 13 bases between the germline ends. The CDR3 loop is CSPFYHHEQYF. In DNA form, the CDR3 reads TGCAGCCCTTTCTACCACCACGAGCAGTACTTC.

V gene TRBV19 combines with J gene TRBJ2-6; D is perhaps TRBD1 or TRBD2 (5 bases each). Germline values: CDR1 LNHDA, CDR2 SQIVND (reference sequence). V was trimmed by 4 bases and J by 0 bases, leaving 10 bases between them. The CDR3 contains 16 residues. The CDR3 bases are TGTGCCAGTAGTACTGGGACGGACTCTGGGGCCAACGTCCTGACTTTC. This gives the protein CASSTGTDSGANVLTF. Together with reference TRBV19 and TRBJ2-6, the CDR3 gives the full variable domain: DGGITQSPKYLFRKEGQNVTLSCEQNLNHDAMYWYRQDPGQGLRLIYYSQIVNDFQKGDIAEGYSVSREKKESFPLTVTSAQKNPTAFYLCASSTGTDSGANVLTFGAGSRLTVL.

This clonotype came up many times. The J gene is TRBJ2-7, the V gene TRBV29-1; D gene ambiguous. The CDR3 sequence is 11 residues long. CDR1 and CDR2 from the germline V gene are SQVTM and ANQGSEA. V was trimmed by 4 bases and J by 3 bases, leaving 7 bases between them. CDR3 nucleotides: TGCAGCGTTGTGACGGACTACGAGCAGTACTTC. This translates into CSVVTDYEQYF.

The V call is TRBV20-1, the J call TRBJ2-3; 12 bases map to TRBD2. V was pared by 0 bases and J by 3 bases, with 13 bases of the junction left unmatched. The CDR3 consists of 19 residues. From germline, CDR1 is DFQATT and CDR2 SNEGSKA (reference sequence). CDR3 nucleotides: TGCAGTGCTAGAGATACGTCTAGCGGGGGGGCAGGTAGGACAGATACGCAGTATTTT. Translated: CSARDTSSGGAGRTDTQYF.

V gene TRBV3-1 combines with J gene TRBJ1-4; D gene ambiguous. Trimming left V 4 bases short and J 8 bases short, with 5 bases between. CDR3 length: 11 amino acids. Germline V gives CDR1 LGHDT, CDR2 YNNKEL (reference sequence). CDR3 region: CASSRGEKLFF. CDR3 in DNA: TGTGCCAGCAGCCGAGGGGAAAAACTGTTTTTT.